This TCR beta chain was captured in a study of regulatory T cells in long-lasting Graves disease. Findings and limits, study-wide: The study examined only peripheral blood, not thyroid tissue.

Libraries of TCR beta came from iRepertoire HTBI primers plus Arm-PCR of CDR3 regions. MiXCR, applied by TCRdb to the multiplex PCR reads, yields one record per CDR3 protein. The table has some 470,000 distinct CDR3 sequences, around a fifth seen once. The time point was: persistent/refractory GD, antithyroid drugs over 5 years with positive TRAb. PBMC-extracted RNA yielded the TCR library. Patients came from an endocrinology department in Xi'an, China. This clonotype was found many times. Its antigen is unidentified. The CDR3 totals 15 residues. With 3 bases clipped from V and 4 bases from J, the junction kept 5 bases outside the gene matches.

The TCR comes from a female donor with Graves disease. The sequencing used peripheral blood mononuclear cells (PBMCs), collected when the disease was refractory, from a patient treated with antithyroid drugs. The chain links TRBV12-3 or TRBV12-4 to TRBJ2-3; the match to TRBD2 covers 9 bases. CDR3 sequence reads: CASSFSGSSADTQYF. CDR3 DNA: TGTGCCAGCAGTTTTAGCGGGAGTAGCGCAGATACGCAGTATTTT.